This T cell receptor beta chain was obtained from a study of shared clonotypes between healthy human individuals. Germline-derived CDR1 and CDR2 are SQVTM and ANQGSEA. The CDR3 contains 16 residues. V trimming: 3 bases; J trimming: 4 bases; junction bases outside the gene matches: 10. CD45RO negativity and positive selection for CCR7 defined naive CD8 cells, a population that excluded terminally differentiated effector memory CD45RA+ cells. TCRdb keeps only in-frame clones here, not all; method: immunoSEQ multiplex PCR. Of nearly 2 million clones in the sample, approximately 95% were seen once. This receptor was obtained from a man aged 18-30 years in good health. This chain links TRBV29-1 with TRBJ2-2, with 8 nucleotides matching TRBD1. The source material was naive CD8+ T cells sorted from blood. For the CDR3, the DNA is TGCAGCGTTGACCTCCGGACAGGGAGGAGCACCGGGGAGCTGTTTTTT. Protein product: CSVDLRTGRSTGELFF.